The rows below give T cell receptor beta chains drawn from one sample of a study of tumor-infiltrating lymphocytes in primary liver carcinoma. TCRdb re-derived calls from the multiplex PCR reads in MiXCR, one entry per CDR3 protein. Found here are 45,000 to 65,000 distinct CDR3 sequences, over 75% of them singletons; the top ten hold around 22%. Sequencing was performed on liver tumor tissue from sampling region 5. Source of these receptors: a man aged 35 to 55 with primary liver carcinoma and hepatitis B virus infection. CDR3s include the opening cysteine and the closing phenylalanine or tryptophan. A D gene is named only where the DNA matches it firmly. For some rows the clone size is stated as once, few or many, or as a class when expanded; others skip it.

clone size	J gene	D gene	V gene	CDR3 DNA	CDR3 protein
-	TRBJ1-3	-	TRBV14	TGTGCCAGCAGCCAAGTTTCGGACGGGGCGCCAGGGAACACCATATATTTT	CASSQVSDGAPGNTIYF
-	TRBJ2-1	TRBD2	TRBV6-1	TGTGCCAGCAGTTATCGACAAGCGGGAGACAATGAGCAGTTTTTC	CASSYRQAGDNEQFF
-	TRBJ2-3	TRBD2	TRBV6-1	TGTGCCAGCACTGAACTAGCGGGAGGGAGGATAGATACGCAGTATTTT	CASTELAGGRIDTQYF
many	TRBJ1-2	-	TRBV6-2/TRBV6-3	TGTGCCAGCAGTTATATGCTCTATGGCTACACCTTC	CASSYMLYGYTF
-	TRBJ2-3	TRBD1	TRBV29-1	TGCAGCACGCTGGGACAGGGAAGCAAAGATACGCAGTATTTT	CSTLGQGSKDTQYF
-	TRBJ1-5	-	TRBV11-2	TGTGCCAGCAGCCTAAAAGGTGGACTGACGAATCGGCCTCAGCATTTT	CASSLKGGLTNRPQHF
many	TRBJ2-1	TRBD2	TRBV30	TGTGCCTGGAGTGGTAGCGGGAGGGCCGATGGCGCTGAGCAGTTCTTC	CAWSGSGRADGAEQFF
many	TRBJ2-7	-	TRBV19	TGTGCCAGTAGTACCGGGACTTCCTCGATCTACGAGCAGTACTTC	CASSTGTSSIYEQYF
-	TRBJ2-5	-	TRBV12-3/TRBV12-4	TGTGCCAACAGTTTGGGGATACAAGAGGCCCAGTACTTC	CANSLGIQEAQYF
-	TRBJ1-2	TRBD1	TRBV29-1	TGCAACGTCCTCCCTGACAGGGACATGAATGGCTGCACCTTC	CNVLPDRDMNGCTF
-	TRBJ2-1	-	TRBV7-8	TGTGCCAGCAGCTATCTAGCTGGAGGGTCCAACAATGAGCAGTTCTTC	CASSYLAGGSNNEQFF